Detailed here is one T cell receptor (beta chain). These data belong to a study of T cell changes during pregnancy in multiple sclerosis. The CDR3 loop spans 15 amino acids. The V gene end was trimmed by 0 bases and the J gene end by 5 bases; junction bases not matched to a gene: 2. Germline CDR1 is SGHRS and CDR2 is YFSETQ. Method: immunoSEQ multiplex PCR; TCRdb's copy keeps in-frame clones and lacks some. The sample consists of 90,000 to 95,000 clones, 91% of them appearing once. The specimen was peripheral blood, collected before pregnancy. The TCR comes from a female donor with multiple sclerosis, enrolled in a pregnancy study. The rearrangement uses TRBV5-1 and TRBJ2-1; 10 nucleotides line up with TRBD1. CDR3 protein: CASSLVGTGDNEQFF. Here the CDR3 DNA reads TGCGCCAGCAGCTTGGTTGGGACAGGGGACAATGAGCAGTTCTTC. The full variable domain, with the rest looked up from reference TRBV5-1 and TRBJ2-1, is KAGVTQTPRYLIKTRGQQVTLSCSPISGHRSVSWYQQTPGQGLQFLFEYFSETQRNKGNFPGRFSGRQFSNSRSEMNVSTLELGDSALYLCASSLVGTGDNEQFFGPGTRLTVL.